Following are 3 T cell receptor beta chains from one sample sequenced in a study of cytomegalovirus exposure and HLA in healthy donors. PCR amplification relied on 60 Vbeta primers (plus 13 Jbeta primers). Data came from immunoSEQ multiplex PCR; TCRdb stores just in-frame clones and leaves some out. The sample carries about 130,000 clones, approximately 80% recorded once. Sequenced input: PBMCs. The receptor set was obtained from a man aged 25-45 years in good health and CMV-seronegative.

This chain joins TRBV7-8 and TRBJ2-7, with 7 positions matching TRBD1. Per the germline V gene, CDR1 is SGHVS and CDR2 is FQNEAQ. CDR3 size: 15 residues. J was trimmed by 6 bases and V by 4 bases; bases with no gene match: 12. The CDR3 coding sequence is TGTGCCAGCAGCTCCCCAGAGAGGGGGCTGGGCGAGCAGTACTTC. Encoded protein: CASSSPERGLGEQYF.

J is TRBJ2-7 and V is TRBV5-4; 7 positions match TRBD1. J was trimmed by 0 bases and V by 9 bases; bases with no gene match: 6. Germline V gene lookup returns CDR1 SGHNT and CDR2 YYREEE (reference sequence). The CDR3 loop spans 13 amino acids. The CDR3 loop is CATQGKSSYEQYF. The CDR3 DNA sequence: TGTGCCACACAGGGGAAGAGCTCCTACGAGCAGTACTTC. Drawing the rest from reference TRBV5-4 and TRBJ2-7, the complete variable domain is ETGVTQSPTHLIKTRGQQVTLRCSSQSGHNTVSWYQQALGQGPQFIFQYYREEENGRGNFPPRFSGLQFPNYSSELNVNALELDDSALYLCATQGKSSYEQYFGPGTRLTVT.

The chain recombines TRBV10-1 with TRBJ2-3; 7 nucleotides align to TRBD2. The germline V gene encodes CDR1 WNHNN and CDR2 SYGVQD (reference sequence). With 5 bases clipped from V and 4 bases from J, the junction kept 6 bases outside the gene matches. The CDR3 totals 14 residues. The CDR3 is CASSPAGRADTQYF. CDR3 DNA sequence: TGCGCCAGCAGTCCAGCGGGGAGGGCAGATACGCAGTATTTT.